The 4 T cell receptor beta chains below all came from one sample that was sequenced in a study of T cell responses to AZD1222 COVID-19 vaccine. Libraries were prepared by immunoSEQ multiplex PCR; TCRdb keeps only in-frame clonotypes and omits some of them. The sample holds roughly 180,000 clones, 92% seen once. The source was peripheral blood, collected 28 days after the second AZD1222 dose. The receptors come from an adult who received the AZD1222 COVID-19 vaccine.

This clone was picked up one time. V is TRBV29-1 and J is TRBJ2-6; no clear D. The CDR3 has 15 amino acids. V lost 3 bases, J lost 1 base, and 10 bases lay in between. The germline CDR1 and CDR2 sequences are SQVTM and ANQGSEA. The CDR3 sequence: CSVELQASGANVLTF. Written as DNA, the CDR3 is TGCAGCGTTGAGTTGCAGGCTTCTGGGGCCAACGTCCTGACTTTC.

The chain recombines TRBV5-5 with TRBJ1-2; D not resolved. Germline assignment: CDR1 SGHKS and CDR2 YYEKEE (reference sequence). This CDR3 contains 15 residues. With 0 bases removed from V and 4 bases from J, the gap between germline ends came to 13 bases. The CDR3 DNA is TGTGCCAGCAGCTTGGGAGGGAAGGGCATCTATGGCTACACCTTC. Translation: CASSLGGKGIYGYTF.

The chain joins TRBV7-9 to TRBJ1-1; 10 bases align to TRBD1. Germline-derived CDR1 and CDR2 are SEHNR and FQNEAQ (reference sequence). The CDR3 is 15 amino acids. V shed 5 bases and J 7 bases; nucleotides not matched to a gene: 10. The CDR3, as DNA: TGTGCCAGCAGCCCGAGACAGGGGGCGTTGCGTGAAGCTTTCTTT. It encodes CASSPRQGALREAFF.

This clone was detected only once. The chain has TRBV11-2 and TRBJ2-1; 7 nucleotides match TRBD2. This CDR3 has 15 residues. From germline, CDR1 is SGHAT and CDR2 FQNNGV. Trimming removed 1 base from V and 6 bases from J; junction bases left unmatched: 6. CDR3 region: CASSLVLATGNEQFF. CDR3 in DNA: TGTGCCAGCAGCTTAGTACTAGCGACGGGCAATGAGCAGTTCTTC.